The 18 T cell receptor beta chains listed next were all sequenced from one sample in a study of blood T cell repertoires in COVID-19. Here immunoSEQ multiplex PCR was the method, and the copy in TCRdb shows in-frame clones only, minus some. The profile covers around 270,000 clones, with around 87% appearing a single time and roughly 2.5% taken by the ten largest. Sequenced material: peripheral blood. Receptor source: a woman between 50 and 59 years old with acute or convalescent COVID-19.

The chain carries TRBV5-4 and TRBJ2-3, with D unresolved. Deletions cut 0 bases from V and 1 base from J, with 3 bases between. The CDR3 loop spans 13 amino acids. The germline V gene encodes CDR1 SGHNT and CDR2 YYREEE (reference sequence). The CDR3: CASSLAGTDTQYF. For the CDR3, the DNA is TGTGCCAGCAGCTTGGCCGGCACAGATACGCAGTATTTT.

This clone was detected once. This sequence joins TRBV19 and TRBJ2-6; 7 bases line up with TRBD1. The CDR3 has 18 amino acids. V gave up 5 bases and J gave up 1 base; unmatched junction bases: 11. Germline values: CDR1 LNHDA, CDR2 SQIVND (reference sequence). The CDR3 coding sequence is TGTGCCAGTAGTTTCCTTGGCAGGGGGATTTCTGGGGCCAACGTCCTGACTTTC. As protein: CASSFLGRGISGANVLTF.

The gene calls are TRBV7-9 and TRBJ1-1, with TRBD1 as a possible D gene (5 bases). CDR3 length: 12 residues. V lost 8 bases and J lost 3, with 10 bases in between. The germline V gene has CDR1 SEHNR and CDR2 FQNEAQ (reference sequence). This chain's CDR3 is CASSAGDTEAFF. CDR3 bases: TGTGCCAGCTCGGCGGGGGACACTGAAGCTTTCTTT.

The chain is built from TRBV7-2 and TRBJ2-7; TRBD1 matches at 9 bases. This CDR3 is built from 13 residues. J was trimmed by 3 bases and V by 4 bases; bases with no gene match: 1. Germline CDR1 is SGHTA and CDR2 is FQGNSA. In DNA, the CDR3 is TGTGCCAGCAGCTCGGACAGGGGCTACGAGCAGTACTTC. Its protein product is CASSSDRGYEQYF.

This clone was observed a single time. DNA for the CDR3: TGTGCCAGCAGGGGCAGGGGGGCCTTTAACACTGAAGCTTTCTTT. As protein: CASRGRGAFNTEAFF. The chain is built from TRBV28 and TRBJ1-1; 7 nucleotides match TRBD1. Germline V lookup: CDR1 MDHEN, CDR2 SYDVKM. The CDR3 consists of 15 residues. Germline trimming cut 6 bases from V and 2 bases from J; bases unmatched to any gene: 9.

The gene calls are TRBV28 and TRBJ1-5; D is perhaps TRBD1 (5 bases). With 2 bases removed from V and 5 bases from J, the gap between germline ends came to 13 bases. The CDR3 loop spans 15 amino acids. Germline V gene data show CDR1 as MDHEN and CDR2 as SYDVKM. CDR3: CASSLLGTGDQPQHF. In DNA, the CDR3 is TGTGCCAGCAGTTTACTGGGGACGGGAGATCAGCCCCAGCATTTT.

This chain links TRBV2 with TRBJ1-5, with D possibly being TRBD1 (5 bases). Looked up from germline, CDR1 is SNHLY and CDR2 is FYNNEI. This CDR3 is built from 14 residues. V dropped 3 bases and J dropped 4 bases, with 10 bases sitting between them. In nucleotides, the CDR3 is TGTGCCAGCAGTGATAGGGCAGGGAATCAGCCCCAGCATTTT. The encoded protein is CASSDRAGNQPQHF.

V usage is TRBV9 and J usage is TRBJ1-3; TRBD1 is a possible D gene (5 bases). Germline values: CDR1 SGDLS, CDR2 YYNGEE. V gave up 3 bases and J gave up 1 base, with 5 bases separating them. The CDR3 runs 13 residues. The CDR3 bases are TGTGCCAGCAGCGGACAGTCTGGAAACACCATATATTTT. This sequence encodes CASSGQSGNTIYF.

The chain carries TRBV4-1 and TRBJ1-2, with a tentative D call TRBD1 (5 bases). The CDR3 loop spans 16 amino acids. Germline V lookup: CDR1 MGHRA, CDR2 YSYEKL. Trimming cost V 1 base and J 4 bases, with 16 bases left between them. The DNA of the CDR3 is TGCGCCAGCAGCCAAGGGGGAGGACGGGGGATCTATGGCTACACCTTC. This translates into CASSQGGGRGIYGYTF.

This rearrangement joins TRBV27 to TRBJ2-1; 13 bases line up with TRBD2. The CDR3 loop spans 15 amino acids. The V and J ends lost 4 bases and 4 bases, in that order; junction bases with no gene match: 1. CDR1 and CDR2 (germline): MNHEY, SMNVEV (reference sequence). The CDR3 DNA follows: TGTGCCAGCAGTTGGACTAGCGGGAGTTACAATGAGCAGTTCTTC. This translates into CASSWTSGSYNEQFF.

The chain has TRBV4-1 and TRBJ2-3; 7 nucleotides line up with TRBD2. Germline V CDR1 and CDR2: MGHRA, YSYEKL. This CDR3 is built from 17 residues. V shed 3 bases, J shed 0 bases, and the junction held 9 bases outside the gene matches. The CDR3 DNA reads TGCGCCAGCAGCCACCGCACTAGCGCCTCTAGCACAGATACGCAGTATTTT. This sequence encodes CASSHRTSASSTDTQYF.

The J gene is TRBJ1-2, the V gene TRBV10-3, with TRBD1 matching over 8 bases. V shed 4 bases, J shed 8 bases, and the junction held 6 bases outside the gene matches. Germline CDR1 reads ENHRY; CDR2 reads SYGVKD. This CDR3 spans 13 amino acids. The CDR3 DNA reads TGTGCCATCAGTGTTGAGACAGGGGACGGCTACACCTTC. Protein product: CAISVETGDGYTF.

A note on this clone: The junction departs from the called germline gene at one end, perhaps through a read error. J is TRBJ2-5 and V is TRBV4-3; 8 positions match TRBD2. The CDR3 is made up of 16 amino acids. Germline lookup yields CDR1 LGHNA and CDR2 YSLEER. DNA for the CDR3: TGCGCCACCAGCCAAGGCCCCGGGGGGGCGGGGGAGACCCAGTACTTC. Translated: CATSQGPGGAGETQYF.

The V gene is TRBV7-2, the J gene TRBJ2-2; 12 nucleotides line up with TRBD2. V was pared by 1 base and J by 6 bases, with 9 bases of the junction left unmatched. CDR3 length: 18 residues. Germline CDR1 is SGHTA and CDR2 is FQGNSA. The CDR3 region is CASSLDGQTSGGSGELFF. DNA of the CDR3: TGTGCCAGCAGCTTAGACGGCCAGACTAGCGGGGGCTCCGGGGAGCTGTTTTTT.

The chain employs TRBV14 and TRBJ2-1; weak D call: TRBD2 (8 bases). Looked up from germline, CDR1 is SGHDN and CDR2 is FVKESK. CDR3 size: 23 residues. Trimming removed 2 bases at V and 0 bases at J, with 32 bases between. The CDR3 sequence: CASSQPRGRGLAGAPSSYNEQFF. The CDR3 DNA reads TGTGCCAGCAGCCAACCAAGGGGAAGGGGGCTAGCGGGTGCCCCCAGCTCCTACAATGAGCAGTTCTTC.

The CDR3, as DNA: TGTGCCAGCAGTTCAGGACAGCAGGTCATGGGCTACACCTTC. Translated: CASSSGQQVMGYTF. The chain joins TRBV28 to TRBJ1-2, with TRBD1 as a possible D gene (6 bases). The CDR3 has 14 amino acids. CDR1 and CDR2 from the germline V gene are MDHEN and SYDVKM. With 4 bases removed from V and 8 bases from J, the gap between germline ends came to 17 bases.

The chain recombines TRBV3-1 (or the pseudogene TRBV3-2) with TRBJ1-1; 10 bases map to TRBD1. Germline loops: CDR1 LGHDT, CDR2 YNNKEL (reference sequence). V was pared by 4 bases and J by 8 bases, with 10 bases of the junction left unmatched. The CDR3 runs to 15 residues. CDR3 in DNA: TGTGCCAGCAGCCCTTCGGGACAGGGGACTGGGGAAGCTTTCTTT. This gives the protein CASSPSGQGTGEAFF.

As to this clone: At the DNA level, this CDR3 is encoded by other sequences in the same sample as well. The chain recombines TRBV18 with TRBJ1-4; 9 nucleotides agree with TRBD1. J lost 5 bases, V lost 3 bases, and 1 base had no gene match. The CDR3 totals 14 residues. Per the germline V gene, CDR1 is KGHSH and CDR2 is LQKENI. For the CDR3, the DNA is TGTGCCAGCTCACCGGGGACAGGGAATGAAAAACTGTTTTTT. It codes for CASSPGTGNEKLFF.